This T cell receptor (beta chain) was identified in a study of early T cells in non-severe SARS-CoV-2 infection. Looking at the study overall: Unsorted whole blood bulk RNA was sequenced, with unpaired chains.

Whole-study findings and limits: VDJdb matches were skewed toward anti-spike CD8 T cell responses.

This clonotype came up a few times. Its antigen is undetermined. The germline V gene has CDR1 MNHEY and CDR2 SVGEGT. V lost 6 bases and J 8 bases, leaving 8 bases between the germline ends. The CDR3 extends over 11 amino acids. Attached unique molecular identifiers marked individual cDNA molecules. TCRdb passed the 5' RACE reads through MiXCR, listing each CDR3 protein once. The data contain approximately 100,000 distinct CDR3 sequences, roughly 17% of them seen just once; the ten biggest clones take up roughly 1.3%. The source material was whole blood. This rearrangement joins TRBV6-2 or TRBV6-3 to TRBJ2-1, with D possibly matching TRBD2 (6 bases). The receptor's source is an adult who was a healthcare worker with PCR-confirmed SARS-CoV-2 infection or an uninfected control (not recorded which). DNA of the CDR3: TGTGCCAGCAGGTGGGAGGATGAGCAGTTCTTC. It translates to CASRWEDEQFF.